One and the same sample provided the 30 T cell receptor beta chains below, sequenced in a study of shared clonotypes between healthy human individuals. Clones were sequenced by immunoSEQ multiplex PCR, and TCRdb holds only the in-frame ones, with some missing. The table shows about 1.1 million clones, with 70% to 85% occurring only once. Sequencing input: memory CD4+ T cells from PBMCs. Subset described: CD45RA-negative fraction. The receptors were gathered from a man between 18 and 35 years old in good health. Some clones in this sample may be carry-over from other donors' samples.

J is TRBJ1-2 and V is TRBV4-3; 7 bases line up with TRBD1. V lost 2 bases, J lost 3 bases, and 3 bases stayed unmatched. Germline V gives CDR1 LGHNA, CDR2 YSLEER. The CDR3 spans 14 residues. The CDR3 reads CASSQLDRDYGYTF. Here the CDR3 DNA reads TGCGCCAGCAGCCAATTAGACAGGGACTATGGCTACACCTTC.

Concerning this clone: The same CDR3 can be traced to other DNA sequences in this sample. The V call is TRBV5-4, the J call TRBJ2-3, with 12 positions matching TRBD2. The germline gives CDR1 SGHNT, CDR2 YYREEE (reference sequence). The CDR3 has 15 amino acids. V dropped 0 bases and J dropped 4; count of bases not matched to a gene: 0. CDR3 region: CASSLGLAGADTQYF. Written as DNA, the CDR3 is TGTGCCAGCAGCTTGGGACTAGCGGGAGCAGATACGCAGTATTTT.

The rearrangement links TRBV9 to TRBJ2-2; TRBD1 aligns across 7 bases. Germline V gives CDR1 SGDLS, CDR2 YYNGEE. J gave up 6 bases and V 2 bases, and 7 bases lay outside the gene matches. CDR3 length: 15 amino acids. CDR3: CASSVAGGAAGELFF. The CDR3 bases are TGTGCCAGCAGCGTGGCAGGGGGTGCGGCCGGGGAGCTGTTTTTT.

The CDR3 DNA follows: TGCGCCAGCAGCTTGGGACAGGGCGTCTCTGGGGCCAACGTCCTGACTTTC. Translation gives CASSLGQGVSGANVLTF. V is TRBV5-1 and J is TRBJ2-6, with 7 bases lining up with TRBD1. The CDR3 runs 17 residues. Germline CDR1 is SGHRS and CDR2 is YFSETQ. J gave up 0 bases and V 0 bases, and 3 bases lay outside the gene matches.

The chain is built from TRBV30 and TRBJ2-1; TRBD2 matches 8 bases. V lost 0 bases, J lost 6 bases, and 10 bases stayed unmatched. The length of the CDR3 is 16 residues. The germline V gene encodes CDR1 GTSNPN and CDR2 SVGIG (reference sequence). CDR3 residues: CAWSVMVGRAFNEQFF. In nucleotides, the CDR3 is TGTGCCTGGAGTGTAATGGTCGGGAGGGCCTTCAATGAGCAGTTCTTC.

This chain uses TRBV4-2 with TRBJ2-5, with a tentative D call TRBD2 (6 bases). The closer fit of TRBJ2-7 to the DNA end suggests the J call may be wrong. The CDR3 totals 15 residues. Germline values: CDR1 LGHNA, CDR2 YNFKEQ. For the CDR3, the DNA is TGTGCCAGCAGCCAAGGTCAGGACTATTCCTACGAGCAGTACTTC. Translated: CASSQGQDYSYEQYF.

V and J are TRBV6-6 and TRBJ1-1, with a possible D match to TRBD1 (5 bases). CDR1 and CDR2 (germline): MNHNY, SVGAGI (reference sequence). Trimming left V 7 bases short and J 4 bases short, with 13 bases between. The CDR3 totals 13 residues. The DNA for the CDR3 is TGTGCCAGCATCCGGGGGAGGGGCACTGAAGCTTTCTTT. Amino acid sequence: CASIRGRGTEAFF.

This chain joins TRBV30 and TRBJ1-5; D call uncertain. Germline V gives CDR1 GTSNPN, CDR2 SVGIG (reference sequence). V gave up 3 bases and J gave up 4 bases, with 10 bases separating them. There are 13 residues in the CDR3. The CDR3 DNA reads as TGTGCCTGGAGCCCCTCTGGGAATCAGCCCCAGCATTTT. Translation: CAWSPSGNQPQHF.

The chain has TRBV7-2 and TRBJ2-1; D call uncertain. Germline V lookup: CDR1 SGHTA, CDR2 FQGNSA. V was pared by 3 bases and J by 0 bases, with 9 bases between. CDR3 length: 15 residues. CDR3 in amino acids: CASSLPRRSYNEQFF. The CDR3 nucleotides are TGTGCCAGCAGCTTGCCGAGACGCTCCTACAATGAGCAGTTCTTC.

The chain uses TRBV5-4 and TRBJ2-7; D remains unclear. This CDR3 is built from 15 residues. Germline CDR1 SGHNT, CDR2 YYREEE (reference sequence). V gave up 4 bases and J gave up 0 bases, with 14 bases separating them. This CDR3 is CASSDGPTSSYEQYF. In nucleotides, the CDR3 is TGTGCCAGCAGCGACGGGCCTACAAGCTCCTACGAGCAGTACTTC.

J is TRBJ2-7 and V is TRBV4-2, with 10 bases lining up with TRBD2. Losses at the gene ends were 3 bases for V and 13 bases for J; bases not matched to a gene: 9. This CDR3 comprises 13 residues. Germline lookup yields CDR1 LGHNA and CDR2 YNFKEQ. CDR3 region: CASSQSLAGAVYF. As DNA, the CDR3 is TGTGCCAGCAGCCAGTCCCTAGCGGGAGCTGTTTACTTC.

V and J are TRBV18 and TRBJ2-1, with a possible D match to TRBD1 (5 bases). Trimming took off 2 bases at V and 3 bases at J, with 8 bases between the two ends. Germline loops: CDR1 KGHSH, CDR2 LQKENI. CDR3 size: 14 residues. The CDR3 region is CASSPGALYNEQFF. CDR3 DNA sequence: TGTGCCAGCTCACCAGGGGCACTCTACAATGAGCAGTTCTTC.

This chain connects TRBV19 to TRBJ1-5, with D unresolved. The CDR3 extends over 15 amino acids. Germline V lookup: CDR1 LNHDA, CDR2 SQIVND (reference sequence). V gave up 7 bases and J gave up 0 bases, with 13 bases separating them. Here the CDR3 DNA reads TGTGCCAGTATATTCCAGTCTGATAGCAATCAGCCCCAGCATTTT. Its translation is CASIFQSDSNQPQHF.

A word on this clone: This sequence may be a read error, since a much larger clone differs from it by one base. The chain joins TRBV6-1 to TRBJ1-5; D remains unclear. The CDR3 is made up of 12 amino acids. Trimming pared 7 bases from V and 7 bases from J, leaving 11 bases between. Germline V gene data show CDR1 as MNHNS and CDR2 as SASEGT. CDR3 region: CASNEAAQPQHF. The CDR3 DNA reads TGTGCCAGCAATGAGGCGGCACAGCCCCAGCATTTT.

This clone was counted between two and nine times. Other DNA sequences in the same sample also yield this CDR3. CDR3 nucleotide sequence: TGTGCCAGCCATCCTGGCGGGATGAACACTGAAGCTTTCTTT. Translating gives CASHPGGMNTEAFF. The chain recombines TRBV2 with TRBJ1-1; unclear D gene. The CDR3 sequence is 14 residues long. V was shortened by 8 bases and J by 0 bases, with 13 bases between the two germline ends. Germline loops: CDR1 SNHLY, CDR2 FYNNEI.

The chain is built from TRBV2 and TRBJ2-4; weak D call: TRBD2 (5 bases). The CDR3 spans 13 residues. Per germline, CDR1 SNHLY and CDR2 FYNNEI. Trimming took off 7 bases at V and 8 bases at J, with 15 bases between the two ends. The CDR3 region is CASTYSRGDIQYF. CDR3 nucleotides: TGTGCCAGCACCTATAGCCGGGGAGACATTCAGTACTTC. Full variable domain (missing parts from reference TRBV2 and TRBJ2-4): EPEVTQTPSHQVTQMGQEVILRCVPISNHLYFYWYRQILGQKVEFLVSFYNNEISEKSEIFDDQFSVERPDGSNFTLKIRSTKLEDSAMYFCASTYSRGDIQYFGAGTRLSVL.

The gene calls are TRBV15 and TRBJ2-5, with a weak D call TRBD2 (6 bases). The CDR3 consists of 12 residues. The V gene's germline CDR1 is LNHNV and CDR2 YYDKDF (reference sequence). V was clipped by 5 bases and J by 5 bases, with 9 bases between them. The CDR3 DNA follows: TGTGCCACCAGCTCCGGGAGTGAGACCCAGTACTTC. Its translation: CATSSGSETQYF.

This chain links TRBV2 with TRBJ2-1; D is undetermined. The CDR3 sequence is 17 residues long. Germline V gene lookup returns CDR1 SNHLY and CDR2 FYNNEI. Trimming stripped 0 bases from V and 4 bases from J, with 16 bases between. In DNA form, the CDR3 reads TGTGCCAGCAGTGAAGCCCCCTCGGGCGATAGATACAATGAGCAGTTCTTC. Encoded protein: CASSEAPSGDRYNEQFF. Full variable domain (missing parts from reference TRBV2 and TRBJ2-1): EPEVTQTPSHQVTQMGQEVILRCVPISNHLYFYWYRQILGQKVEFLVSFYNNEISEKSEIFDDQFSVERPDGSNFTLKIRSTKLEDSAMYFCASSEAPSGDRYNEQFFGPGTRLTVL.

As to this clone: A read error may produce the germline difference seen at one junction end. The CDR3 region is CASSSRQGKRGTSSHEQYF. The DNA for the CDR3 is TGTGCCAGCAGTTCCCGACAGGGAAAGCGGGGGACTAGCTCCCACGAGCAGTACTTC. The chain combines TRBV28 with TRBJ2-7; TRBD2 agrees at 9 bases. This CDR3 has 19 residues. Germline V gene sequence: CDR1 MDHEN, CDR2 SYDVKM.

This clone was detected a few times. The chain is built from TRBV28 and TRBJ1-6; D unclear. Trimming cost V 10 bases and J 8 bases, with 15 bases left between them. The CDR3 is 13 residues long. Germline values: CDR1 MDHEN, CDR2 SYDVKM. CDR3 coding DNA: TGTGCCACCTGGGGATCCCGGGATTCACCCCTCCACTTT. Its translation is CATWGSRDSPLHF.

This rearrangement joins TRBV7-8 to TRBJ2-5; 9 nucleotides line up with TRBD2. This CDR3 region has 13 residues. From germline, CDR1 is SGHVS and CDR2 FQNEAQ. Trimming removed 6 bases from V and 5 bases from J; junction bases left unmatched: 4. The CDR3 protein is CASRTSGPETQYF. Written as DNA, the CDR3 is TGTGCCAGCAGAACTAGCGGGCCCGAGACCCAGTACTTC.

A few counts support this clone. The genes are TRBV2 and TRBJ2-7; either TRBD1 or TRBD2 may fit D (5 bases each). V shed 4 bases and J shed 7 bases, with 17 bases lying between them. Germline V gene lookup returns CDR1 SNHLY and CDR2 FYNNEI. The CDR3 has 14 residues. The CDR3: CASSAGPTSREQYF. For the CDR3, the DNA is TGTGCCAGCAGTGCGGGGCCGACCTCGCGGGAGCAGTACTTC.

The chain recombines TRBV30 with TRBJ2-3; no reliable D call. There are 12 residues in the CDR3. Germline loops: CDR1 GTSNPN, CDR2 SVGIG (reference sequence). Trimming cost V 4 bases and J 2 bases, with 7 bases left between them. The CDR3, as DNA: TGTGCCTGGAACGTTGTCACAGATACGCAGTATTTT. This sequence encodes CAWNVVTDTQYF.

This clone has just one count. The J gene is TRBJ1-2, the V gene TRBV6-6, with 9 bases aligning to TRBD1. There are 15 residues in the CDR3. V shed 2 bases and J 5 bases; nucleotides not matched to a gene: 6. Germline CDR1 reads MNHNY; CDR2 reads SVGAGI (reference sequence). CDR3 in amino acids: CASSYAPGQGYGYTF. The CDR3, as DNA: TGTGCCAGCAGTTACGCCCCGGGACAGGGATATGGCTACACCTTC.

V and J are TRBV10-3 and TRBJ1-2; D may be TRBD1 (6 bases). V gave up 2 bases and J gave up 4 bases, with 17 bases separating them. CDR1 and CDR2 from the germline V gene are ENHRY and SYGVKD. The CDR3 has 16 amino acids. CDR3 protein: CAISEATGSGVYGYTF. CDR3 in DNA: TGTGCCATCAGTGAGGCAACAGGGAGCGGGGTCTATGGCTACACCTTC.

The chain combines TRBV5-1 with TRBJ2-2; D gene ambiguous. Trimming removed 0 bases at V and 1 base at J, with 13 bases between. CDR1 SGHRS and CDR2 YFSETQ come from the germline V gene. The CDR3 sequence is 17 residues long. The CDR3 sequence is CASSLAPPGLNTGELFF. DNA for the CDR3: TGCGCCAGCAGCTTGGCCCCTCCCGGTTTGAACACCGGGGAGCTGTTTTTT.

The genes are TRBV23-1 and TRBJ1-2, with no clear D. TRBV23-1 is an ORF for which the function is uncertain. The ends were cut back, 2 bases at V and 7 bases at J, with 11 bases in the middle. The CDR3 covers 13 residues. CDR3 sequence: CASSQPPFIGYTF. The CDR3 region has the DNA TGCGCCAGCAGTCAACCACCCTTCATTGGCTACACCTTC.

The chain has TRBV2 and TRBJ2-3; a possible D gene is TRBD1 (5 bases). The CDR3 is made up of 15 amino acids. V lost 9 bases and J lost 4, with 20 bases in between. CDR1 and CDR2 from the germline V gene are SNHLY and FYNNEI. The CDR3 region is CASSPGPGRSDTQYF. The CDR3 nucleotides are TGTGCCAGTTCCCCAGGGCCAGGAAGATCAGATACGCAGTATTTT.

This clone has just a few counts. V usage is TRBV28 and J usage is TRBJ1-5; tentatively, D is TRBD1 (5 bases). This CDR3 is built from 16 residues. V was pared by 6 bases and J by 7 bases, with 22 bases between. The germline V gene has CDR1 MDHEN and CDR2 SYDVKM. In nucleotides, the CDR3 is TGTGCCAGCAGCCCCCCGGAGGGGAGTAGCGGACAGCCCCAGCATTTT. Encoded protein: CASSPPEGSSGQPQHF.

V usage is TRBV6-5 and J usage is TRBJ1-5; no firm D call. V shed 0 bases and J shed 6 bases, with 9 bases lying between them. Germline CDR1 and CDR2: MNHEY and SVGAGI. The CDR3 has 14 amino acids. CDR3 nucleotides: TGTGCCAGCAGTTACTCCCTAGTCAGTCAGCCCCAGCATTTT. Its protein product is CASSYSLVSQPQHF.